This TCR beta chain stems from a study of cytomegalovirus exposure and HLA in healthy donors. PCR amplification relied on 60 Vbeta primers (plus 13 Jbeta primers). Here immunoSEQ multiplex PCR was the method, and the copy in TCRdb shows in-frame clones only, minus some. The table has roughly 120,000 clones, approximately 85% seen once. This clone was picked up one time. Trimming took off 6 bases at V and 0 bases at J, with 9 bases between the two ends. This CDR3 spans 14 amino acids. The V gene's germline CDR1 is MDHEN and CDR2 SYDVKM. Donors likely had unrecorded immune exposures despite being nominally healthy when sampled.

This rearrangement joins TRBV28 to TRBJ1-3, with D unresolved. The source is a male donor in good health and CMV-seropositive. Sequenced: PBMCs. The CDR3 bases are TGTGCCAGCAGCGTATCGAGCTCTGGAAACACCATATATTTT. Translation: CASSVSSSGNTIYF. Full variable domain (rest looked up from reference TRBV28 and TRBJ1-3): DVKVTQSSRYLVKRTGEKVFLECVQDMDHENMFWYRQDPGLGLRLIYFSYDVKMKEKGDIPEGYSVSREKKERFSLILESASTNQTSMYLCASSVSSSGNTIYFGEGSWLTVV.